The 12 T cell receptor beta chains presented below share a single source sample, sequenced in a study of blood T cell repertoires in COVID-19. Some clones are missing from TCRdb's copy, which holds only in-frame ones; the method was immunoSEQ multiplex PCR. Found here are under 350,000 clones, roughly 86% of them singletons; the top ten hold over 2%. Sequencing was carried out using PBMCs or T cells enriched from blood (not recorded which). The receptors derive from a woman aged 18-30 years who had recovered from COVID-19.

As to this clone: Other DNA variants within this sample encode the same CDR3. The rearrangement links TRBV7-8 to TRBJ1-2; 8 bases map to TRBD1. Germline trimming cut 5 bases from V and 2 bases from J; bases unmatched to any gene: 4. Germline V CDR1 and CDR2: SGHVS, FQNEAQ. The CDR3 has 14 amino acids. The CDR3 loop reads CASSADRGNYGYTF. In DNA form, the CDR3 reads TGTGCCAGCAGCGCCGACAGGGGAAACTATGGCTACACCTTC.

The V call is TRBV6-5, the J call TRBJ2-5; maybe TRBD1 (7 bases). Trimming cost V 5 bases and J 3 bases, with 16 bases left between them. The CDR3 covers 15 residues. Per the germline V gene, CDR1 is MNHEY and CDR2 is SVGAGI. CDR3 in amino acids: CASSPNRGLKETQYF. CDR3 bases: TGTGCCAGCAGTCCAAACAGGGGACTCAAAGAGACCCAGTACTTC.

The CDR3 region is CASGAGGPLPTQYF. For the CDR3, the DNA is TGTGCCTCGGGAGCGGGGGGCCCTCTTCCTACCCAGTACTTC. The J gene is TRBJ2-5, the V gene TRBV7-2; TRBD2 aligns across 9 bases. The CDR3 has 14 amino acids. V lost 11 bases, J lost 8 bases, and 15 bases stayed unmatched. Germline CDR1 SGHTA, CDR2 FQGNSA.

This chain joins TRBV19 and TRBJ2-2, with 9 bases lining up with TRBD2. CDR1 LNHDA and CDR2 SQIVND come from the germline V gene (reference sequence). This CDR3 is 18 amino acids long. V lost 4 bases and J lost 4; bases outside the gene matches: 13. CDR3 sequence: CASSTPFGTSTITGELFF. Here the CDR3 DNA reads TGTGCCAGTAGTACCCCTTTCGGGACTAGCACTATCACCGGGGAGCTGTTTTTT.

CDR3 in amino acids: CATSPRPGRRQETQYF. The CDR3 region has the DNA TGTGCCACCAGCCCGAGACCCGGACGGAGGCAAGAGACCCAGTACTTC. The V gene is TRBV15, the J gene TRBJ2-5, with a tentative D call TRBD2 (5 bases). This CDR3 has 16 residues. Germline values: CDR1 LNHNV, CDR2 YYDKDF (reference sequence). Trimming took 5 bases from V and 2 from J, leaving 18 bases between them.

The genes are TRBV7-8 and TRBJ2-3; 7 positions match TRBD2. The trim removed 3 bases at V and 0 bases at J, leaving 9 bases unmatched. CDR1 SGHVS and CDR2 FQNEAQ come from the germline V gene. This CDR3 is built from 17 residues. CDR3 DNA: TGTGCCAGCAGCTTTGAGGCGGGAGCCCATAGCACAGATACGCAGTATTTT. It specifies CASSFEAGAHSTDTQYF.

The chain recombines TRBV12-5 with TRBJ2-1; TRBD2 agrees at 7 bases. This CDR3 is 14 amino acids long. Germline-derived CDR1 and CDR2 are LGHNT and FRNRAP. V dropped 11 bases and J dropped 2; count of bases not matched to a gene: 9. The CDR3 loop is CASGLGGTYNEQFF. The CDR3 DNA follows: TGTGCTTCCGGACTCGGGGGGACCTACAATGAGCAGTTCTTC. The full variable domain, completed using reference TRBV12-5 and TRBJ2-1, is DARVTQTPRHKVTEMGQEVTMRCQPILGHNTVFWYRQTMMQGLELLAYFRNRAPLDDSGMPKDRFSAEMPDATLATLKIQPSEPRDSAVYFCASGLGGTYNEQFFGPGTRLTVL.

The J gene is TRBJ1-1, the V gene TRBV27, with 8 bases aligning to TRBD1. CDR1 is MNHEY, CDR2 SMNVEV, per germline (reference sequence). Germline trimming cut 6 bases from V and 3 bases from J; bases unmatched to any gene: 3. The CDR3 is 13 amino acids. CDR3 bases: TGTGCCAGCAGGGACAGGGTGGACACTGAAGCTTTCTTT. It codes for CASRDRVDTEAFF.

This clone has a single count. This rearrangement joins TRBV23-1 to TRBJ2-1; TRBD2 might be the D (6 bases). TRBV23-1 counts as an open reading frame of uncertain function. Trimming left V 4 bases short and J 7 bases short, with 20 bases between. The CDR3 is 16 residues long. The CDR3 DNA reads as TGCGCCAGCAGTCCACCTCGGGGACTGCGTGGGAATGAGCAGTTCTTC. Translating it yields CASSPPRGLRGNEQFF.

The V and J genes are TRBV24-1 and TRBJ2-1; the D gene is possibly TRBD1 (5 bases). CDR1 KGHDR and CDR2 SFDVKD come from the germline V gene. The CDR3 totals 16 residues. Between the trimmed V and J ends, which lost 1 base and 2 bases, there was a span of 11 bases. CDR3 sequence: CATSDFQGRTYNEQFF. The CDR3 coding sequence is TGTGCCACCAGTGATTTTCAGGGAAGGACCTACAATGAGCAGTTCTTC.

The chain combines TRBV28 with TRBJ2-2; D is ambiguous. Germline values: CDR1 MDHEN, CDR2 SYDVKM. CDR3 size: 14 residues. V shed 6 bases and J shed 1 base, with 9 bases lying between them. The CDR3 coding sequence is TGTGCCAGCAGCCCCGGGTGGAACACCGGGGAGCTGTTTTTT. This codes for CASSPGWNTGELFF.

This rearrangement joins TRBV27 to TRBJ2-1, with 9 bases fitting TRBD2. The CDR3 extends over 18 amino acids. Unmatched junction bases numbered 24, after V lost 11 bases and J lost 7 bases. Per germline, CDR1 MNHEY and CDR2 SMNVEV (reference sequence). The CDR3 loop is CAREDLTRREGFVNEQFF. For the CDR3, the DNA is TGTGCCCGTGAGGACCTGACCCGGCGGGAGGGATTTGTGAATGAGCAGTTCTTC.